The 16 T cell receptor beta chains below were found in one sample sequenced in a study of T cells in Graves' hyperthyroidism and ophthalmopathy. Template material for amplifying TCR beta CDR3 regions consisted of RNA transcripts. The TCR CDR3 was amplified in a first-round RT-PCR using the HTBI primer set. TCRdb analysed the multiplex PCR reads with MiXCR anew, one entry per CDR3 protein. The sample includes some 490,000 distinct CDR3 sequences, about 15% of them seen just once. Sequenced: blood. These receptors originate from a woman younger than 45 with Graves' ophthalmopathy.

This clonotype was recorded at least ten times. The chain is built from TRBV7-2 and TRBJ2-5, with TRBD2 matching over 7 bases. The CDR3 spans 19 residues. Per the germline V gene, CDR1 is SGHTA and CDR2 is FQGNSA. Trimming took 1 base from V and 4 from J; bases not matched to a gene: 18. DNA for the CDR3: TGTGCCAGCAGCTTAGACCCCTTAGCGGGCGGAGGGCCCCGAGAGACCCAGTACTTC. The encoded protein is CASSLDPLAGGGPRETQYF.

This clonotype was recorded many times. V and J are TRBV5-1 and TRBJ2-1; TRBD2 aligns across 10 bases. CDR1 and CDR2 from the germline V gene are SGHRS and YFSETQ. This CDR3 contains 19 residues. V was clipped by 0 bases and J by 2 bases; unmatched bases: 11. The CDR3 DNA reads as TGCGCCAGCAGCTTGGCCAGGACTAGCGGTAACACGCCCTACAATGAGCAGTTCTTC. It yields the protein CASSLARTSGNTPYNEQFF.

This clonotype was detected ten times or more. The chain joins TRBV30 to TRBJ2-1, with D maybe TRBD2 (6 bases). This CDR3 has 13 amino acids. V dropped 0 bases and J dropped 7 bases, with 10 bases sitting between them. Germline V CDR1 and CDR2: GTSNPN, SVGIG (reference sequence). The CDR3 spells CAWSVHRGNEQFF. The DNA of the CDR3 is TGTGCCTGGAGTGTTCACCGGGGGAATGAGCAGTTCTTC.

The V call is TRBV6-1, the J call TRBJ1-5; maybe TRBD1 (5 bases). Germline V gene data show CDR1 as MNHNS and CDR2 as SASEGT. The CDR3 spans 15 residues. The V end was cut by 5 bases, the J end by 0 bases, with 11 bases between. The CDR3 reads CASSPGRDSNQPQHF. CDR3 DNA sequence: TGTGCCAGCAGTCCGGGGCGGGATAGCAATCAGCCCCAGCATTTT.

The chain carries TRBV19 and TRBJ2-7; 11 nucleotides agree with TRBD1. CDR3 length equals 15 residues. With 5 bases clipped from V and 4 bases from J, the junction kept 7 bases outside the gene matches. Germline V lookup: CDR1 LNHDA, CDR2 SQIVND (reference sequence). The CDR3 is CASSPDGQGAYEQYF. The CDR3 DNA reads TGTGCCAGTAGTCCCGATGGACAGGGGGCGTACGAGCAGTACTTC.

The chain has TRBV7-2 and TRBJ2-7; D assignment may be TRBD1 or TRBD2 (5 bases each). With 4 bases removed from V and 5 bases from J, the gap between germline ends came to 18 bases. The CDR3 runs to 15 residues. The V gene's germline CDR1 is SGHTA and CDR2 FQGNSA. CDR3 region: CASSSAGTPLHEQYF. In nucleotides, the CDR3 is TGTGCCAGCAGCTCCGCCGGGACCCCACTCCACGAGCAGTACTTC.

This clonotype was seen ten or more times. The chain employs TRBV6-1 and TRBJ1-5, with D maybe TRBD1 (5 bases). Trimming removed 5 bases from V and 2 bases from J, with 7 bases in between. There are 13 residues in the CDR3. CDR1 and CDR2 from the germline V gene are MNHNS and SASEGT. CDR3 residues: CASSMGGNQPQHF. The CDR3, as DNA: TGTGCCAGCAGTATGGGGGGCAATCAGCCCCAGCATTTT.

This clonotype has ten or more counts. J is TRBJ1-5 and V is TRBV10-3, with a weak D call TRBD1 (6 bases). V was shortened by 3 bases and J by 4 bases, with 16 bases between the two germline ends. Per the germline V gene, CDR1 is ENHRY and CDR2 is SYGVKD. The CDR3 has 16 residues. CDR3 coding DNA: TGTGCCATCAGTGACCGCAGGACAGCACTTAATCAGCCCCAGCATTTT. Protein product: CAISDRRTALNQPQHF.

This clonotype turned up a few times. V gene TRBV14 combines with J gene TRBJ2-1, with 7 bases lining up with TRBD1. From germline, CDR1 is SGHDN and CDR2 FVKESK. CDR3 size: 14 residues. With 2 bases clipped from V and 6 bases from J, the junction kept 4 bases outside the gene matches. The CDR3 sequence: CASSQLQGSNEQFF. The CDR3 DNA is TGTGCCAGCAGCCAATTACAGGGGAGCAATGAGCAGTTCTTC.

This chain uses TRBV6-1 with TRBJ2-2; TRBD2 matches 15 bases. Germline V lookup: CDR1 MNHNS, CDR2 SASEGT. This CDR3 contains 18 residues. After removal of 9 bases from V and 7 bases from J, the junction contained 15 bases not matched to a gene. The CDR3 region has the DNA TGTGCCAGTCGTTTGGGGACTAGCGGGGGGACCATAGGCGGGGAGCTGTTTTTT. Translation: CASRLGTSGGTIGGELFF.

This clonotype appeared many times. The V gene is TRBV11-2, the J gene TRBJ1-1; D is undetermined. Germline V gene data show CDR1 as SGHAT and CDR2 as FQNNGV. The V end was cut by 1 base, the J end by 0 bases, with 9 bases between. CDR3 length: 15 amino acids. The CDR3 region has the DNA TGTGCCAGCAGCTTAGGGGCAGGCCTGAACACTGAAGCTTTCTTT. Translated: CASSLGAGLNTEAFF.

This clonotype was seen at least ten times. The chain carries TRBV7-2 and TRBJ2-7; 7 bases fit TRBD1. CDR3 length equals 15 residues. Germline trimming cut 5 bases from V and 6 bases from J; bases unmatched to any gene: 13. Germline values: CDR1 SGHTA, CDR2 FQGNSA. The chain's CDR3 is CASSGDRELLGEQYF. Written as DNA, the CDR3 is TGTGCCAGCAGCGGAGACAGGGAGTTGCTTGGCGAGCAGTACTTC. The whole variable domain, filled in from reference TRBV7-2 and TRBJ2-7, reads GAGVSQSPSNKVTEKGKDVELRCDPISGHTALYWYRQSLGQGLEFLIYFQGNSAPDKSGLPSDRFSAERTGGSVSTLTIQRTQQEDSAVYLCASSGDRELLGEQYFGPGTRLTVT.

The chain recombines TRBV2 with TRBJ2-3; D gene ambiguous. Trimming removed 8 bases from V and 1 base from J, with 13 bases in between. This CDR3 is built from 14 residues. From germline, CDR1 is SNHLY and CDR2 FYNNEI. The CDR3 nucleotides are TGTGCCAGCGGTTCGGCGGATCGCACAGATACGCAGTATTTT. This encodes CASGSADRTDTQYF.

The chain has TRBV10-3 and TRBJ1-4; D remains ambiguous. This CDR3 has 17 amino acids. Per the germline V gene, CDR1 is ENHRY and CDR2 is SYGVKD. Trimming took off 2 bases at V and 2 bases at J, with 15 bases between the two ends. The CDR3 nucleotides are TGTGCCATCAGTGAGCTTCTGGGGTCCGTCACTAATGAAAAACTGTTTTTT. Its translation is CAISELLGSVTNEKLFF.

In this sample, this clonotype turned up many times. This sequence joins TRBV2 and TRBJ2-3; D tentatively fits TRBD1 or TRBD2 (5 bases each). Germline assignment: CDR1 SNHLY and CDR2 FYNNEI. The V end lost 6 bases, the J end lost 4 bases, and 23 bases lay between the germline ends. The CDR3 runs to 17 residues. This chain's CDR3 is CASRPAASSRGPDTQYF. The CDR3, as DNA: TGTGCCAGCAGACCCGCTGCTAGCTCAAGGGGCCCAGATACGCAGTATTTT.

V usage is TRBV5-1 and J usage is TRBJ2-5, with D perhaps TRBD1 or TRBD2 (6 bases each). CDR3 length: 14 amino acids. Germline lookup yields CDR1 SGHRS and CDR2 YFSETQ. V was trimmed by 6 bases and J by 1 base, leaving 13 bases between them. CDR3 coding DNA: TGCGCCAGCACGGGGGCGGCCGTCCAAGAGACCCAGTACTTC. This gives the protein CASTGAAVQETQYF.